The following is a T cell receptor beta chain sequence with its context. The data stem from a study of blood T cell repertoires in COVID-19. Overall study context: The United States, Italy and Spain were the sources of the acute and convalescent COVID-19 samples.

Authors' processing steps: The assay estimated nucleated cells by amplifying reference gene primers. TCRdb's table, derived via immunoSEQ multiplex PCR, lists solely in-frame clones and lacks some. That table is the source of V, J and clone size, and D and trimming were worked out from the DNA. The table includes about 160,000 clones, roughly nine tenths detected once. Germline values: CDR1 SGHTS, CDR2 YDEGEE. This CDR3 comprises 14 residues. The V end lost 4 bases, the J end lost 7 bases, and 14 bases lay between the germline ends. The sequence derives from a man aged 60 to 75 with acute or convalescent COVID-19. Material: peripheral blood. The chain links TRBV5-8 to TRBJ1-4; maybe TRBD1 (6 bases). In DNA form, the CDR3 reads TGTGCCAGCAGCATCAGGGGAGCGAGTGAAAAACTGTTTTTT. Its protein product is CASSIRGASEKLFF.